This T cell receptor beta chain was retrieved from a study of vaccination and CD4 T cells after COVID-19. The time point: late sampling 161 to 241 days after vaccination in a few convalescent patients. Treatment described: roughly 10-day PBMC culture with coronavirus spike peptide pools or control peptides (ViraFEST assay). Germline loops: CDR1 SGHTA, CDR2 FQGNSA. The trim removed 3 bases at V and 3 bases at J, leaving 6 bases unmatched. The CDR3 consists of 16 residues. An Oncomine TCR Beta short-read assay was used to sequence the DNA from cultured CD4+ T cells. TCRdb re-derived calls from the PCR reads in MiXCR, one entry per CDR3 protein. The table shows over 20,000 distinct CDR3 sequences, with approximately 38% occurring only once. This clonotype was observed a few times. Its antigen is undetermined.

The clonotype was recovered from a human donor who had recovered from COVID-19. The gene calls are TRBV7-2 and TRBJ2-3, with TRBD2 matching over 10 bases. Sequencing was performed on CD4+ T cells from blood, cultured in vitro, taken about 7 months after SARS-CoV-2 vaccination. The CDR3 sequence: CASSLTSGSGTDTQYF. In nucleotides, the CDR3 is TGTGCCAGCAGCTTGACTAGCGGGTCGGGGACAGATACGCAGTATTTT. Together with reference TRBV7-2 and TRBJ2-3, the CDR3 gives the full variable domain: GAGVSQSPSNKVTEKGKDVELRCDPISGHTALYWYRQSLGQGLEFLIYFQGNSAPDKSGLPSDRFSAERTGGSVSTLTIQRTQQEDSAVYLCASSLTSGSGTDTQYFGPGTRLTVL.